This record covers a single TCR beta chain. The antigen remains undetermined. The sample belongs to a study of blood T cells in healthy people across ages. Study conclusions and caveats: A conclusive naive versus antigen-experienced comparison was prevented by the unsorted PBMCs.

Looked up from germline, CDR1 is DFQATT and CDR2 is SNEGSKA (reference sequence). Germline trimming cut 3 bases from V and 8 bases from J; bases unmatched to any gene: 9. This CDR3 spans 15 amino acids. A second 7 to 11 cycle PCR used barcoded and J-beta primers. From the 5' RACE reads, TCRdb called clonotypes with MiXCR, one entry per CDR3 protein. The table records about 930,000 distinct CDR3 sequences, around 29% of them present only once. The sample also formed part of further work on T cells of mothers and their children.

Specimen: blood. The gene calls are TRBV20-1 and TRBJ2-3; 12 nucleotides line up with TRBD2. The TCR originated in a woman aged 40 to 50 in good health. CDR3 in DNA: TGCAGTGCTAGGGCGACTAGCGGGGGAGAGGGTACGCAGTATTTT. It specifies CSARATSGGEGTQYF.